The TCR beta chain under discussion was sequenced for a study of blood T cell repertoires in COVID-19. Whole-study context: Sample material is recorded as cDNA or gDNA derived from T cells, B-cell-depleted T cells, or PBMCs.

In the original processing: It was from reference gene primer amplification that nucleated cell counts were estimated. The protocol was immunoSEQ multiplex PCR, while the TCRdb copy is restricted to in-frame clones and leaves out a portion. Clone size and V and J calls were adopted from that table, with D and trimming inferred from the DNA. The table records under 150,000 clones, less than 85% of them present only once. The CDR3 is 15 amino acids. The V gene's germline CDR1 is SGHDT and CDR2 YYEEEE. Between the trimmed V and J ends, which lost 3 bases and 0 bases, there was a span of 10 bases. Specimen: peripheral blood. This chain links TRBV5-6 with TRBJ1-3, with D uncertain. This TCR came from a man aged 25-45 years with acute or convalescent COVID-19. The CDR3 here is CASSSLDISGNTIYF. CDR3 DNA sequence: TGTGCCAGCAGCTCGCTTGACATCTCTGGAAACACCATATATTTT.